The TCR beta chain described here comes from a study of blood T cell repertoires in COVID-19. Turning to the study itself: The United States, Italy and Spain provided the acute and convalescent COVID-19 samples. In each case, the material was cDNA or gDNA derived from T cells, B-cell-depleted T cells, or PBMCs.

In the authors' workflow: Reference gene primer amplification yielded estimated nucleated cell counts. Produced via immunoSEQ multiplex PCR; TCRdb's table is partial and in-frame only. V and J calls plus clone size are reproduced from that table; the DNA served to infer D and trimming. The sample lists about 270,000 clones, around nine tenths occurring once. This CDR3 contains 15 residues. Trimming took 5 bases from V and 5 from J; bases not matched to a gene: 7. Per the germline V gene, CDR1 is MDHEN and CDR2 is SYDVKM. The source is an older woman who had recovered from COVID-19. The sample comprised PBMCs or T cells enriched from blood (not recorded which). The chain links TRBV28 to TRBJ1-1, with 11 bases that match TRBD1. The CDR3 sequence is CASSPRGQGGTEAFF. The CDR3 DNA sequence: TGTGCCAGCAGTCCGCGGGGACAGGGGGGGACTGAAGCTTTCTTT.